This TCR beta chain derives from a study of T-cell reconstitution after alpha-beta-depleted transplantation in children. Overall study findings and caveats: It was newly produced T cells that mostly accounted for T-cell counts and diversity one year after transplant. Two months or so post-transplant, alpha-beta T cells reportedly derived from several hundred expanded graft clones.

This clonotype was seen ten or more times. Its specificity is not known. The authors prepared the TCRbeta library with unique molecular identifiers. TCRdb re-called the PCR reads through MiXCR, storing one row per CDR3 protein. The sample has under 300,000 distinct CDR3 sequences, about 9.9% seen once. Looked up from germline, CDR1 is DFQATT and CDR2 is SNEGSKA (reference sequence). The V and J ends lost 6 bases and 1 base, in that order; junction bases with no gene match: 8. The CDR3 spans 15 residues. The TCR was taken from a male patient between 2 and 9 years old who had a stem cell transplant for chronic granulomatous disease, so the T cells may come from the graft donor. The specimen was peripheral blood, collected 180 days after TCRalphabeta/CD19-depleted stem cell transplant. The chain carries TRBV20-1 and TRBJ2-3; TRBD2 aligns across 9 bases. As DNA, the CDR3 is TGCAGTGCGTCTATGATAGCGGGAGGCACAGATACGCAGTATTTT. Its protein is CSASMIAGGTDTQYF.